This T cell receptor (beta chain) emerged from a study of blood T cell repertoires in COVID-19. CDR3 length: 13 amino acids. V gave up 11 bases and J gave up 4 bases, with 17 bases separating them. Per the germline V gene, CDR1 is ENHRY and CDR2 is SYGVKD. The study recruited people aged roughly 18 to 100 years across approximately 25 US areas. Study processing details: Reference gene primer amplification in the assay estimated nucleated cell counts. Using immunoSEQ multiplex PCR, the repertoire was profiled, and TCRdb retains in-frame clones only, with some absent. V and J calls and clone size are those listed in that table; D and trimming were worked out from the DNA. The repertoire holds around 280,000 clones, with around 89% as singletons.

The sequencing input was PBMCs or T cells enriched from blood (not recorded which). This sequence originates from a woman under 30 with acute COVID-19. The genes are TRBV10-3 and TRBJ1-2; the D is unclear. As DNA, the CDR3 is TGTGCCGTCGGAACTCTGGGCTCCTATGGCTACACCTTC. It codes for CAVGTLGSYGYTF.